This record looks at one TCR beta chain sequence and its context. Germline CDR1 is SGHAT and CDR2 is FQDESV (reference sequence). V lost 2 bases and J lost 4, with 14 bases in between. This CDR3 spans 16 amino acids. This record belongs to a study of OX40 agonist ivuxolimab in advanced cancers. Clones were read by immunoSEQ multiplex PCR, and TCRdb kept only the in-frame ones, dropping some. The sample lists some 97,000 clones, 90% occurring once. The input for sequencing was CD4+ or CD8+ T cells sorted from blood, taken in a trial of the OX40 agonist ivuxolimab. This TCR derives from an adult with an advanced solid tumor such as melanoma, head and neck, liver or kidney cancer. J is TRBJ2-2 and V is TRBV11-1; no firm D call. CDR3 region: CASSLLWSGPTGELFF. In nucleotides, the CDR3 is TGTGCCAGCAGCTTACTCTGGTCGGGTCCCACCGGGGAGCTGTTTTTT.